What follows are 25 T cell receptor beta chains derived from one specimen sequenced in a study of human T cells and chemical hapten exposure. Stated time point: patch test 1, 2 weeks after DPC sensitization. The treatment was: therapeutic diphenylcyclopropenone sensitization with weekly scalp DPC. From the RACE reads, TCRdb called clonotypes with MiXCR, one entry per CDR3 protein. The sample holds roughly 74,000 distinct CDR3 sequences, 25% to 40% seen once. The specimen comprised whole blood, sampled in connection with sensitization to the hapten diphenylcyclopropenone (DPC). All receptors come from a man aged 40-49 years with alopecia areata. Some clones in this sample may be carry-over from other donors' samples.

This clonotype turned up a few times. The rearrangement joins TRBV12-3 or TRBV12-4 to TRBJ2-5; no reliable D call. This CDR3 region has 14 residues. With 6 bases removed from V and 6 bases from J, the gap between germline ends came to 17 bases. As DNA, the CDR3 is TGTGCCAGCAGCCCGGCACAGCCCAGCCAGACCCAGTACTTC. Protein sequence: CASSPAQPSQTQYF.

This clonotype was detected only a few times. The junction departs from the called germline gene at one end, perhaps through a read error. The chain carries TRBV7-8 and TRBJ2-5, with 12 bases identical to TRBD2. The CDR3 is 14 amino acids. From germline, CDR1 is SGHVS and CDR2 FQNEAQ. CDR3 nucleotide sequence: TGTGCCAGCAGCCTAGCGGGAGGGCGGGAGACCCAGTACTTC. Translation: CASSLAGGRETQYF.

The genes are TRBV3-1 and TRBJ2-2; 13 bases are a match to TRBD2. V lost 4 bases, J lost 7 bases, and 3 bases stayed unmatched. The germline gives CDR1 LGHDT, CDR2 YNNKEL (reference sequence). This CDR3 is 15 amino acids long. The CDR3 DNA follows: TGTGCCAGCAGCCCTAGGACTAGCGGGAGCGGGGAGCTGTTTTTT. It specifies CASSPRTSGSGELFF.

This clonotype was seen a handful of times. The V gene is TRBV7-9, the J gene TRBJ1-1, with D unclear. This CDR3 is built from 13 residues. CDR1 SEHNR and CDR2 FQNEAQ come from the germline V gene (reference sequence). Between the trimmed V and J ends, which lost 1 base and 13 bases, there was a span of 16 bases. The CDR3 loop reads CASSLGAGGEGFF. The CDR3 bases are TGTGCCAGCAGCTTAGGGGCCGGCGGGGAGGGTTTCTTT.

The chain combines TRBV20-1 with TRBJ2-1; 12 nucleotides agree with TRBD2. The CDR3 contains 15 residues. V lost 1 base and J lost 6; bases outside the gene matches: 4. Germline V gene sequence: CDR1 DFQATT, CDR2 SNEGSKA (reference sequence). CDR3 protein: CSARAWTSGTNEQFF. The CDR3 nucleotides are TGCAGTGCTAGAGCATGGACTAGCGGGACCAATGAGCAGTTCTTC.

Only a few counts were recorded for this clonotype. The chain couples TRBV10-3 to TRBJ2-6; maybe TRBD2 (5 bases). V gave up 9 bases and J gave up 2 bases, with 11 bases separating them. Germline CDR1 reads ENHRY; CDR2 reads SYGVKD. This CDR3 is built from 14 residues. The CDR3 reads CAISAGAGANVLTF. The CDR3 region has the DNA TGTGCCATTTCAGCCGGGGCTGGGGCCAACGTCCTGACTTTC.

This clonotype was detected a few times. The chain uses TRBV5-1 and TRBJ2-3; TRBD1 is a possible D gene (5 bases). This CDR3 contains 16 residues. The V end lost 0 bases, the J end lost 2 bases, and 13 bases lay between the germline ends. Germline-derived CDR1 and CDR2 are SGHRS and YFSETQ. CDR3 residues: CASSLGPGPITDTQYF. CDR3 bases: TGCGCCAGCAGCTTGGGTCCAGGGCCTATCACAGATACGCAGTATTTT.

For the CDR3, the DNA is TGTGCCACCTCGACCCGGACAGCCACAATGAGGAAACTGTTTTTT. Translation gives CATSTRTATMRKLFF. The V call is TRBV6-2 or TRBV6-3, the J call TRBJ1-4; TRBD1 might be the D (6 bases). The CDR3 covers 15 residues. Trimming took off 10 bases at V and 11 bases at J, with 26 bases between the two ends. Per germline, CDR1 MNHEY and CDR2 SVGEGT.

Only a few counts were recorded for this clonotype. J is TRBJ2-4 and V is TRBV28; TRBD1 aligns across 7 bases. The CDR3 contains 14 residues. Trimming cost V 2 bases and J 6 bases; bases outside gene matches: 4. Germline values: CDR1 MDHEN, CDR2 SYDVKM. CDR3 region: CASSLQQGRNIQYF. CDR3 sequence (DNA): TGTGCCAGCAGTTTACAACAGGGGAGAAACATTCAGTACTTC.

V gene TRBV15 combines with J gene TRBJ2-3; tentative D call: TRBD2 (5 bases). Trimming removed 5 bases at V and 2 bases at J, with 11 bases between. Germline V gene lookup returns CDR1 LNHNV and CDR2 YYDKDF (reference sequence). CDR3 size: 14 residues. The CDR3 loop reads CATSPGMITDTQYF. CDR3 DNA sequence: TGTGCCACCAGCCCCGGGATGATCACAGATACGCAGTATTTT.

The chain is built from TRBV7-6 and TRBJ2-3; 10 bases match TRBD2. After removal of 4 bases from V and 3 bases from J, the junction contained 1 base not matched to a gene. This CDR3 spans 14 amino acids. Germline loops: CDR1 SGHVS, CDR2 FNYEAQ. In DNA form, the CDR3 reads TGTGCCAGCAGCTGGACTAGCGGAACAGATACGCAGTATTTT. This gives the protein CASSWTSGTDTQYF.

The table lists this clonotype with a few counts. The genes are TRBV24-1 and TRBJ2-2, with 7 bases lining up with TRBD1. V lost 10 bases and J lost 7; bases outside the gene matches: 8. The V gene's germline CDR1 is KGHDR and CDR2 SFDVKD. The CDR3 has 13 residues. The CDR3 region has the DNA TGTGCCACACGGAACAGGGGAATCGGGGAGCTGTTTTTT. Its translation is CATRNRGIGELFF.

This clonotype was observed once. The chain combines TRBV15 with TRBJ2-1, with 8 bases matching TRBD2. The CDR3 runs 15 residues. Germline CDR1 is LNHNV and CDR2 is YYDKDF (reference sequence). V shed 4 bases and J 6 bases; nucleotides not matched to a gene: 8. The CDR3: CATSTLPGGTNEQFF. In DNA form, the CDR3 reads TGTGCCACCAGCACACTACCGGGGGGGACCAATGAGCAGTTCTTC.

This clonotype was counted only a few times. This sequence joins TRBV4-1 and TRBJ2-7; TRBD2 aligns across 12 bases. The CDR3 spans 17 residues. Germline trimming cut 5 bases from V and 1 base from J; bases unmatched to any gene: 9. CDR1 and CDR2 (germline): MGHRA, YSYEKL. As DNA, the CDR3 is TGCGCCAGCAGCGATGACCACACTAGCGGGAGGTCCTACGAGCAGTACTTC. It translates to CASSDDHTSGRSYEQYF.

The sample holds a few counts of this clonotype. The chain carries TRBV28 and TRBJ2-1; TRBD2 matches 9 bases. CDR3 length: 15 amino acids. V trimming: 6 bases; J trimming: 9 bases; junction bases outside the gene matches: 12. CDR1 and CDR2 from the germline V gene are MDHEN and SYDVKM. CDR3 in DNA: TGTGCCAGCAGCCCTACTAGCGGGCGGGTTGGTGAGCAGTTCTTC. This encodes CASSPTSGRVGEQFF.

The V call is TRBV12-3 or TRBV12-4, the J call TRBJ1-1; a weak D match, TRBD1 (6 bases). V was shortened by 6 bases and J by 4 bases, with 15 bases between the two germline ends. This CDR3 contains 14 residues. CDR3 bases: TGTGCCAGCAGCTACCGTGGACAGACCACTGAAGCTTTCTTT. The encoded protein is CASSYRGQTTEAFF.

The DNA of the CDR3 is TGTGCCAGCAGTTTGATGAACCAGCAGTACTTC. This codes for CASSLMNQQYF. The rearrangement uses TRBV28 and TRBJ2-7; D uncertain. From germline, CDR1 is MDHEN and CDR2 SYDVKM. V shed 3 bases and J shed 8 bases, with 8 bases lying between them. The CDR3 consists of 11 residues.

This clonotype appeared a few times. The chain recombines TRBV4-2 with TRBJ1-1; D remains ambiguous. Germline values: CDR1 LGHNA, CDR2 YNFKEQ. The CDR3 runs to 13 residues. The V end was cut by 3 bases, the J end by 0 bases, with 5 bases between. CDR3 amino acids: CASSHFMNTEAFF. CDR3 DNA: TGTGCCAGCAGCCACTTTATGAACACTGAAGCTTTCTTT.

This chain connects TRBV20-1 to TRBJ2-3; no definite D call. This CDR3 has 14 amino acids. Germline loops: CDR1 DFQATT, CDR2 SNEGSKA (reference sequence). V dropped 5 bases and J dropped 1 base, with 13 bases sitting between them. CDR3 in DNA: TGCAGTGCTTATACACCCTCGCGCACAGATACGCAGTATTTT. Translating gives CSAYTPSRTDTQYF.

This chain joins TRBV6-4 and TRBJ2-3; a weak D match, TRBD2 (5 bases). V was shortened by 3 bases and J by 2 bases, with 9 bases between the two germline ends. The CDR3 is 14 amino acids. CDR1 MRHNA and CDR2 SNTAGT come from the germline V gene. The DNA of the CDR3 is TGTGCCAGCAGTGATGAGGGAGACACAGATACGCAGTATTTT. This encodes CASSDEGDTDTQYF.

V gene TRBV28 combines with J gene TRBJ1-3, with a possible D match to TRBD1 (5 bases). Trimming stripped 3 bases from V and 3 bases from J, with 21 bases between. The germline gives CDR1 MDHEN, CDR2 SYDVKM. The CDR3 contains 18 residues. Here the CDR3 reads CASSFTGGTLEYGNTIYF. The CDR3 DNA is TGTGCCAGCAGTTTCACCGGTGGGACTCTGGAGTATGGAAACACCATATATTTT. Looking up the rest from reference TRBV28 and TRBJ1-3 gives the full variable domain: DVKVTQSSRYLVKRTGEKVFLECVQDMDHENMFWYRQDPGLGLRLIYFSYDVKMKEKGDIPEGYSVSREKKERFSLILESASTNQTSMYLCASSFTGGTLEYGNTIYFGEGSWLTVV.

J is TRBJ1-4 and V is TRBV28, with D possibly matching TRBD1 (5 bases). Trimming stripped 4 bases from V and 5 bases from J, with 11 bases between. Germline V gene lookup returns CDR1 MDHEN and CDR2 SYDVKM. CDR3 length equals 14 residues. DNA of the CDR3: TGTGCCAGCAGTTGGGCAGGGCAGAATGAAAAACTGTTTTTT. Translation gives CASSWAGQNEKLFF. Combining the CDR3 with reference TRBV28 and TRBJ1-4 gives the whole variable domain DVKVTQSSRYLVKRTGEKVFLECVQDMDHENMFWYRQDPGLGLRLIYFSYDVKMKEKGDIPEGYSVSREKKERFSLILESASTNQTSMYLCASSWAGQNEKLFFGSGTQLSVL.

The chain couples TRBV9 to TRBJ2-1; TRBD2 matches 10 bases. Germline V gene data show CDR1 as SGDLS and CDR2 as YYNGEE. V gave up 4 bases and J gave up 4 bases; unmatched junction bases: 8. The CDR3 runs to 16 residues. The CDR3 region is CASSFQREGPYNEQFF. The DNA for the CDR3 is TGTGCCAGCAGCTTCCAGCGGGAGGGCCCTTACAATGAGCAGTTCTTC. Variable domain in full (rest from reference TRBV9 and TRBJ2-1): DSGVTQTPKHLITATGQRVTLRCSPRSGDLSVYWYQQSLDQGLQFLIQYYNGEERAKGNILERFSAQQFPDLHSELNLSSLELGDSALYFCASSFQREGPYNEQFFGPGTRLTVL.

This clonotype was seen more than once but under ten times. The chain recombines TRBV10-3 with TRBJ2-3; 9 bases map to TRBD2. The germline V gene has CDR1 ENHRY and CDR2 SYGVKD. CDR3 length equals 18 residues. V trimming: 4 bases; J trimming: 2 bases; junction bases outside the gene matches: 13. DNA of the CDR3: TGTGCCATCAGTGCCAGTTTACGGTTAGCGGGAGACACAGATACGCAGTATTTT. It encodes CAISASLRLAGDTDTQYF.

This clonotype has a count of ten or more. The chain combines TRBV7-2 with TRBJ2-3; unclear D gene. This CDR3 contains 14 residues. CDR1 SGHTA and CDR2 FQGNSA come from the germline V gene. Trimming cost V 0 bases and J 2 bases, with 6 bases left between them. The CDR3: CASSLAGYTDTQYF. The CDR3 bases are TGTGCCAGCAGCTTAGCGGGTTACACAGATACGCAGTATTTT.